A selection of T cell receptor beta chains follows, all from one sample in a study of shared T cell receptors in the human thymus. Only in-frame clones appear in the TCRdb table, and some are missing; sequencing was by immunoSEQ multiplex PCR. This table holds some 760,000 clones, 80% to 90% found once. This same sample was also part of a study on human thymus T cells.

What was sequenced was thymocytes. Receptors originate from a girl in the first two years of life with a congenital heart defect. CDR3s include the opening cysteine and the closing phenylalanine or tryptophan. The D gene is left open where the match is weak. Some rows have no size entry. The others give once, few or many, or a class for an expanded clone.

TRBJ1-5	once	TRBD1	TRBV18	TGTGCCAGCTCAGCTCGACAGGGACAAATAGATTATAGCAATCAGCCCCAGCATTTT	CASSARQGQIDYSNQPQHF
TRBJ1-2	-	TRBD1	TRBV19	TGTGCCAGTAGTCCTGACCCGGGACAGATACCCTATGGCTACACCTTC	CASSPDPGQIPYGYTF
TRBJ1-3	-	-	TRBV28	TGTGCCAGCAGCTCATGTCACAAAGTTGGTCCGGGACATTTCTCTGGAAACACCATATATTTT	CASSSCHKVGPGHFSGNTIYF
TRBJ1-3	-	-	TRBV9	TGTGCCAGCAGCGCCAAGTTCACAGGGCGGGGAAACACCATATATTTT	CASSAKFTGRGNTIYF
TRBJ1-3	-	-	TRBV10-2	TGCGCCAGCAGGACCCTCGGGACACACTCTGGAAACACCATATATTTT	CASRTLGTHSGNTIYF
TRBJ1-5	-	TRBD1	TRBV6-5	TGTGCCAGCAGTAAGACAGGGGGCAACAATCAGCCCCAGCATTTT	CASSKTGGNNQPQHF
TRBJ2-7	-	-	TRBV5-5	TGTGCCAGCAGCTTGGGGGCCAGAGATTACGAGCAGTACTTC	CASSLGARDYEQYF
TRBJ1-6	-	-	TRBV5-6	TGTGCCAGCAGCTTGTTCGGGGGAAGCTCCTATAATTCACCCCTCCACTTT	CASSLFGGSSYNSPLHF
TRBJ1-1	-	TRBD1	TRBV29-1	TGCAGCGTTACGAAAGGGGGCCGTGATGAAGCTTTCTTT	CSVTKGGRDEAFF
TRBJ2-4	-	TRBD2	TRBV28	TGTGCCAGCAGTCCGAAGCGGGGGGTTTCCCCTTCAGCCAAAAACATTCAGTACTTC	CASSPKRGVSPSAKNIQYF
TRBJ1-1	few	-	TRBV15	TGTGCCACCAGCGGAAGGACAGCTGAAGCTTTCTTT	CATSGRTAEAFF
TRBJ1-6	-	-	TRBV18	TGTGCCAGCTCACCAGAACGCGATAATTCACCCCTCCACTTT	CASSPERDNSPLHF
TRBJ1-1	-	-	TRBV9	TGTGCCAGCAGCGTAGGAGGGTGGTCCGTAGGGAACACTGAAGCTTTCTTT	CASSVGGWSVGNTEAFF
TRBJ2-3	-	-	TRBV7-2	TGTGCCAGCAGCTTAGGAGCCGATACCGGGGATACGCAGTATTTT	CASSLGADTGDTQYF
TRBJ1-6	-	TRBD1	TRBV7-9	TGTGCCAGCAGCCAGGGACAGGCAAATTCACCCCTCCACTTT	CASSQGQANSPLHF
TRBJ1-2	-	-	TRBV28	TGTGCCAGCAGTGGCTGGGGGGGAGGAGGCTACACCTTC	CASSGWGGGGYTF
TRBJ1-2	-	-	TRBV30	TGTGCCTGGACCAAAGGGGTGACTGATAGTCCTAACTATGGCTACACCTTC	CAWTKGVTDSPNYGYTF
TRBJ2-3	-	TRBD1	TRBV14	TGTGCCAGCAGCCGACAGGGGAGCACAGATACGCAGTATTTT	CASSRQGSTDTQYF
TRBJ1-2	-	-	TRBV4-2	TGTGCCAGCAGCCAAGACAGCCGGGTAAGAGGCTACACCTTC	CASSQDSRVRGYTF
TRBJ2-7	-	-	TRBV11-3	TGTGCCAGCAGCCCCCCAGCGTCCTACGAGCAGTACTTC	CASSPPASYEQYF
TRBJ1-1	-	-	TRBV5-5	TGTGCCAGCAGCTCCCACCAAGGGGGCACTGAAGCTTTCTTT	CASSSHQGGTEAFF
TRBJ1-1	-	-	TRBV27	TGTGCCAGCAGTTTATCACCACTCAGGATAGTCAACACTGAAGCTTTCTTT	CASSLSPLRIVNTEAFF
TRBJ2-5	-	-	TRBV19	TGTGCCAGTAGGGGGACTTCCCCACAAGAGACCCAGTACTTC	CASRGTSPQETQYF
TRBJ2-4	-	TRBD1	TRBV11-2	TGTGCCAGCAGCTTCCGTGATCGACAGGGGGTAGCCAAAAACATTCAGTACTTC	CASSFRDRQGVAKNIQYF
TRBJ1-2	-	-	TRBV2	TGTGCCAGCAGTGAATCGGGGAACCTTTCGACTAACTATGGCTACACCTTC	CASSESGNLSTNYGYTF
TRBJ1-1	once	TRBD1	TRBV9	TGTGCCAGCAGCCTCCTAACTTCCACCGGGACAGGCGAACTGAACACTGAAGCTTTCTTT	CASSLLTSTGTGELNTEAFF
TRBJ2-7	-	-	TRBV6-5	TGTGCCAGCAGTTATCATCCCTCAGGGGTCTACGAGCAGTACTTC	CASSYHPSGVYEQYF
TRBJ1-1	-	-	TRBV5-1	TGCGCCAGCAGCTATCGACAACTGAACACTGAAGCTTTCTTT	CASSYRQLNTEAFF
TRBJ2-7	-	-	TRBV11-2	TGTGCCAGCAGCGTAGGCCCGGGGTCCTACGAGCAGTACTTC	CASSVGPGSYEQYF
TRBJ2-3	-	TRBD2	TRBV28	TGTGCCAGCAGTTTATATGGGACTAGCGGGGACCGCGGCACAGATACGCAGTATTTT	CASSLYGTSGDRGTDTQYF
TRBJ1-4	-	TRBD1	TRBV9	TGTGCCAGCAGCCGGGACAGTAATGAAAAACTGTTTTTT	CASSRDSNEKLFF
TRBJ1-6	-	TRBD1	TRBV9	TGTGCCAGCAGCGCGGCGAGGGACAGCCTCATCTATAATTCACCCCTCCACTTT	CASSAARDSLIYNSPLHF
TRBJ2-5	-	-	TRBV18	TGTGCCAGCGTACCATCGCGGGAAGGGAGAAAGACCCAGTACTTC	CASVPSREGRKTQYF
TRBJ1-2	-	-	TRBV6-1	TGTGCCAGCAGTGGGCAGGGAGGAATCACAGGCGGCTACACCTTC	CASSGQGGITGGYTF